The subject of this entry is one TCR beta chain. Antigen specificity is unknown. Sequencing was performed with immunoSEQ multiplex PCR; in TCRdb, only in-frame clones are kept and a portion is missing. Of approximately 91,000 clones listed, over 75% are singletons. The sample is drawn from a study of T cell responses to AZD1222 COVID-19 vaccine. Findings and caveats of the study: In the spike-specific TCR repertoire, nearly half reportedly target unmutated variant regions. Spike-specific TCR breadth and depth both grew after two AZD1222 doses. Donors were largely white British and mainly female; clonal diversity was possibly underestimated.

Germline V gene sequence: CDR1 SGHTS, CDR2 YDEGEE. Trimming took off 3 bases at V and 4 bases at J, with 7 bases between the two ends. There are 12 residues in the CDR3. The TCR was taken from an adult in good health. The J gene is TRBJ1-2, the V gene TRBV5-8; D gene uncertain. The starting material was peripheral blood, obtained on day 0 of AZD1222 vaccination. The CDR3 DNA is TGTGCCAGCAGCTCTGACACCTATGGCTACACCTTC. Amino acid sequence: CASSSDTYGYTF.